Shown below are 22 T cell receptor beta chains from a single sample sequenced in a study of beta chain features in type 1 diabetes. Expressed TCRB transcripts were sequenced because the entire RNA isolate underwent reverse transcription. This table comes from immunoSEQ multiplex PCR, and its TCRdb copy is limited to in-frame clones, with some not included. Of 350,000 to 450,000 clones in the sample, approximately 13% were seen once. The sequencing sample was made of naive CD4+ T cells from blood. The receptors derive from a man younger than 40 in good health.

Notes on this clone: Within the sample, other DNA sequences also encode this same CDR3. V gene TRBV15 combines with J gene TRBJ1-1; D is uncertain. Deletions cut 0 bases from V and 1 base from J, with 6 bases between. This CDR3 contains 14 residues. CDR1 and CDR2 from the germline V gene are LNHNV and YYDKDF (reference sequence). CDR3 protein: CATSRDRGNTEAFF. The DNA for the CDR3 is TGTGCCACCAGCAGAGATCGAGGGAACACTGAAGCTTTCTTT.

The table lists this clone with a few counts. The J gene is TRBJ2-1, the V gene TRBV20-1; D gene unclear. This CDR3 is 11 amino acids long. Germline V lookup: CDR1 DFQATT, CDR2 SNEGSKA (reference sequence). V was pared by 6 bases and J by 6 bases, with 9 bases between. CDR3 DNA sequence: TGCAGTGCGCCAAGGACCAATGAGCAGTTCTTC. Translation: CSAPRTNEQFF.

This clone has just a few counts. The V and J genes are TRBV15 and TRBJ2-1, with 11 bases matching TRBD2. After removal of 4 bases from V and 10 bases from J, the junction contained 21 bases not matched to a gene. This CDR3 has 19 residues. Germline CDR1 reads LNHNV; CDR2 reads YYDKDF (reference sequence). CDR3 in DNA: TGTGCCACCAGCACTAGACTAGCGGGAATCTTACTCGGTTTCAGGGAGCAGTTCTTC. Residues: CATSTRLAGILLGFREQFF.

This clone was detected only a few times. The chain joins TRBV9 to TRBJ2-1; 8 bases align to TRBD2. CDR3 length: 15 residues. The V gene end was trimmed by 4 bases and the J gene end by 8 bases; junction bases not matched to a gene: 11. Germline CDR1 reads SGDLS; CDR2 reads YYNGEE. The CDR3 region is CASSFTSGPFHEQFF. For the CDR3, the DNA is TGTGCCAGCAGCTTCACTAGCGGACCTTTCCATGAGCAGTTCTTC.

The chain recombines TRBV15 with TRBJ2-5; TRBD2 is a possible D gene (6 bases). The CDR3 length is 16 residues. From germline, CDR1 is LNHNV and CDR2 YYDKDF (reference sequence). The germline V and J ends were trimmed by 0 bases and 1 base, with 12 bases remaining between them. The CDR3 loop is CATSRDFGGSQETQYF. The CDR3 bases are TGTGCCACCAGCAGAGATTTCGGAGGGAGCCAAGAGACCCAGTACTTC.

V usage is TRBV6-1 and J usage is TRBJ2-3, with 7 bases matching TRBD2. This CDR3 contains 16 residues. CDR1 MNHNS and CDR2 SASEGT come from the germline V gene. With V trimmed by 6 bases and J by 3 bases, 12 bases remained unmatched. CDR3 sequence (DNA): TGTGCCAGCAGCGAAAGGGGAGGGAGCGGAACAGATACGCAGTATTTT. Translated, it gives CASSERGGSGTDTQYF.

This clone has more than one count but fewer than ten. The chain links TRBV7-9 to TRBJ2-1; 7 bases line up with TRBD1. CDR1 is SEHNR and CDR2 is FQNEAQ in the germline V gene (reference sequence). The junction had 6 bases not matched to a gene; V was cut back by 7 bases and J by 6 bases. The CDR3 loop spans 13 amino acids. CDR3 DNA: TGTGCCAGCATCGACAGGGCACGCAATGAGCAGTTCTTC. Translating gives CASIDRARNEQFF.

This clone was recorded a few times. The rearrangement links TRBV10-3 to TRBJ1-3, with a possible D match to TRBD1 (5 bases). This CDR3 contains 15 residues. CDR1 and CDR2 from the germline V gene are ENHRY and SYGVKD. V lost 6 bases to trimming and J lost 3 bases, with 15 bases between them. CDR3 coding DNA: TGTGCCATCAGCAAAGACAGCCCGATTGGAAACACCATATATTTT. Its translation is CAISKDSPIGNTIYF.

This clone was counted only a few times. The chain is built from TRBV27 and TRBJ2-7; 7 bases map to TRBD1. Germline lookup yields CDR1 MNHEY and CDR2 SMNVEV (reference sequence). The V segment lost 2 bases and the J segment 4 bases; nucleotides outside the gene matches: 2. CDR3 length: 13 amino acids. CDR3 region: CASSLAGGYEQYF. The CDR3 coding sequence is TGTGCCAGCAGTTTAGCAGGGGGATACGAGCAGTACTTC.

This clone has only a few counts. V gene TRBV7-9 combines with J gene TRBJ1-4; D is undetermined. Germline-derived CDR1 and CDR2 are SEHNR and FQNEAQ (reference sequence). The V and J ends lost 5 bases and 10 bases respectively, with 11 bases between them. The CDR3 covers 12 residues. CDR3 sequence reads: CASSPGSGKLFF. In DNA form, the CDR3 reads TGTGCCAGCAGCCCGGGATCGGGAAAACTGTTTTTT.

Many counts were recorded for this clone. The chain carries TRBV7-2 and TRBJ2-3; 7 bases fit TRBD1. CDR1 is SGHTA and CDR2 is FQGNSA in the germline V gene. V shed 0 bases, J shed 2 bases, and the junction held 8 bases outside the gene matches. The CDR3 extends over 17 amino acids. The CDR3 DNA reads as TGTGCCAGCAGCTTAGCCCCCAACAGGGGCCCCACAGATACGCAGTATTTT. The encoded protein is CASSLAPNRGPTDTQYF.

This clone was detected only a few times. The CDR3 nucleotides read TGTGCCAGCAGATCCCATTTGCATACGCAGTATTTT. Its protein product is CASRSHLHTQYF. The chain is built from TRBV6-5 and TRBJ2-3, with D uncertain. CDR3 length: 12 amino acids. Trimming took 6 bases from V and 7 from J, leaving 11 bases between them. Germline V gene data show CDR1 as MNHEY and CDR2 as SVGAGI.

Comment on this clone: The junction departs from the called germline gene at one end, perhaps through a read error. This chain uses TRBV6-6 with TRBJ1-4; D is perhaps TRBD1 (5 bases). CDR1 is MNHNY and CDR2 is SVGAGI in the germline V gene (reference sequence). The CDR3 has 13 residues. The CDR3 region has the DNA TGTGCCAGCAGCGCTGAGTTTCGGGACCGCCCCGGGTTT. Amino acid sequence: CASSAEFRDRPGF.

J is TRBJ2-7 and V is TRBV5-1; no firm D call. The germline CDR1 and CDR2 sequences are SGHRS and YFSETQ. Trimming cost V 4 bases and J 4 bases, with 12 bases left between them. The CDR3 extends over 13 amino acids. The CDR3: CASSISLDYEQYF. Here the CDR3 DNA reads TGCGCCAGCAGCATCTCACTGGATTACGAGCAGTACTTC. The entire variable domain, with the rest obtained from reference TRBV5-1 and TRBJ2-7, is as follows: KAGVTQTPRYLIKTRGQQVTLSCSPISGHRSVSWYQQTPGQGLQFLFEYFSETQRNKGNFPGRFSGRQFSNSRSEMNVSTLELGDSALYLCASSISLDYEQYFGPGTRLTVT.

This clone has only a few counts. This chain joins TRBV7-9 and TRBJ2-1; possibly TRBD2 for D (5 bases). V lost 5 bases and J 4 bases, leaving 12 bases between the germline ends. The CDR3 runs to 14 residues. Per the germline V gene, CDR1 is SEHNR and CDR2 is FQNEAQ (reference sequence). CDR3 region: CASSPLREYNEQFF. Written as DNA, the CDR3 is TGTGCCAGCAGCCCCCTCCGGGAATACAATGAGCAGTTCTTC.

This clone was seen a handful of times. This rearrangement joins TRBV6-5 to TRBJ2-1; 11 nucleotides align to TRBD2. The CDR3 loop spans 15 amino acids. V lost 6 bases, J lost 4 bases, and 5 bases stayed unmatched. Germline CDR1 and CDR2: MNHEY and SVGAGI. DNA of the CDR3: TGTGCCAGCAGAGAGACTAGCGGGGCATACAATGAGCAGTTCTTC. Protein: CASRETSGAYNEQFF.

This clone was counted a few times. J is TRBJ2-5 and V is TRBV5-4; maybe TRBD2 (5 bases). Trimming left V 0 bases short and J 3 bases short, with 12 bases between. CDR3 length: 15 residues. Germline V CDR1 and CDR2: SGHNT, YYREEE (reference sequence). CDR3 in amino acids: CASSLVGGRKETQYF. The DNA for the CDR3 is TGTGCCAGCAGCTTGGTCGGAGGACGGAAAGAGACCCAGTACTTC.

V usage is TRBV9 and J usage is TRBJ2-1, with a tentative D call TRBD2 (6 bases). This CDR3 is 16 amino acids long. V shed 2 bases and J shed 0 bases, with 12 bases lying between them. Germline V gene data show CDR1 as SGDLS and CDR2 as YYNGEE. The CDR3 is CASSVLSGSSYNEQFF. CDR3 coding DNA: TGTGCCAGCAGCGTCCTTAGCGGCAGCTCCTACAATGAGCAGTTCTTC.

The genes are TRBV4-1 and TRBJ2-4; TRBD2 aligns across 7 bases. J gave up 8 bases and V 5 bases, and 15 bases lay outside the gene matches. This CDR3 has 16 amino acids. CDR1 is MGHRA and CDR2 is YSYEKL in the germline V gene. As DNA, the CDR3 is TGCGCCAGCAGCAGAGGTCTAGCGGACCTGGGGGACATTCAGTACTTC. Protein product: CASSRGLADLGDIQYF.

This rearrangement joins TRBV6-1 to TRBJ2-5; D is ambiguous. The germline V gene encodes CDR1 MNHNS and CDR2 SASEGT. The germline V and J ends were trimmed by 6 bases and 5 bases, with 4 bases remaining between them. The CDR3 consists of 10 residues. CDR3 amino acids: CASRGETQYF. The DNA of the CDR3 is TGTGCCAGCAGGGGGGAGACCCAGTACTTC.

The CDR3 coding sequence is TGTGCCAGCAGTAGGACGGGAAACTACGAGCAGTACTTC. The encoded protein is CASSRTGNYEQYF. V gene TRBV14 combines with J gene TRBJ2-7, with a possible D match to TRBD2 (5 bases). The CDR3 contains 13 residues. Trimming pared 6 bases from V and 3 bases from J, leaving 12 bases between. Germline lookup yields CDR1 SGHDN and CDR2 FVKESK. The full variable domain, completed using reference TRBV14 and TRBJ2-7, is EAGVTQFPSHSVIEKGQTVTLRCDPISGHDNLYWYRRVMGKEIKFLLHFVKESKQDESGMPNNRFLAERTGGTYSTLKVQPAELEDSGVYFCASSRTGNYEQYFGPGTRLTVT.

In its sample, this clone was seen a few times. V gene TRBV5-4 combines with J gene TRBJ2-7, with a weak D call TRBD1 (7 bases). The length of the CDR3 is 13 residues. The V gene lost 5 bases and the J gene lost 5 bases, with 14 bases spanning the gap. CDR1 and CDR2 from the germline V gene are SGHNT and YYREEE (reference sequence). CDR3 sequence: CASSTTGRNEQYF. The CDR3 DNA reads TGTGCCAGCAGTACGACAGGGAGGAACGAGCAGTACTTC.